This T cell receptor (beta chain) emerged from a study of molecular identifiers for immune sequencing clone quantification (dated by TCRdb to 2016 to 2018). Some background on the complete study: In a replicate experiment, RNA from roughly 20,000 or 100,000 naive CD8 T cells was split into five aliquots, four of which were sequenced. The study was a methods study using CD8 T cells to benchmark molecular-identifier clustering-based TCR repertoire sequencing (MIDCIRS) and TCR RNA copy counting. The paper as a whole reports these results and caveats: A single cell's worth of spiked-in Jurkat TCR RNA was reported detectable even among one million naive CD8 T cells. When barcode sub-clustering was omitted, TCR diversity was inflated by chimeric consensus sequences, with chimeras reaching as high as 47%. The naive libraries included spiked-in Jurkat TCR RNA (approximately 11 copies' worth), and this RNA is not part of the donor repertoire. Clones above 20 RNA copies held over 98% of molecules in CMV-specific effector cells but under 1% in naive cells. Modeling estimated about three recovered TCR RNA copies per cell, compared with about 10 by digital PCR, which implies 30% to 35% capture efficiency. Highly expanded clone sizes could be underestimated if identical TCR molecules share a barcode.

Libraries of naive CD8 T cells were generated from roughly 20,000 to 1,000,000 sorted cells, with 10%, 30% or 50% of the purified RNA used. On a BD FACSAria II, naive CD8 T cells were FACS-sorted as CD8+CD4-CCR7+CD45RA+ and collected into RLT Plus buffer. To test detection sensitivity, Jurkat RNA equivalent to under 12 TCR copies was spiked into samples of roughly 20,000-1,100,000 naive CD8 T cells. Enrichment of CD8 T cells was performed with RosetteSep CD8+ T Cell Enrichment Cocktail and Ficoll-Paque, after which ACK red cell lysis was carried out. This clonotype was seen many times. The target of this receptor is not known. Base-call qualities are not available, and no considerably larger clone is one nucleotide away. The method behind the library was PCR. The listed sequencing device is NextSeq 500. Preparation of bulk TCR libraries followed a previously described approach, with the TCR primers listed in Table S5. Total RNA was purified with the Qiagen AllPrep DNA/RNA kit. Before any analysis, reads coming from multiple sequencing runs of the same library were combined into one pool. The original methods were these. Reads were retained only if the reads had an exact TCR constant sequence, and the retained reads were trimmed to 150 nt and grouped according to their 12-nt molecular barcodes. Reads within each barcode group were sub-clustered using a 15% Levenshtein threshold, and quality-weighted consensus sequences were constructed for each RNA molecule. Non-functional sequences were removed, as were lower-count sequences one edit away from another. Based on fitting two negative binomial distributions, any barcode sub-cluster with under 20% of the maximum read count was discarded. TCRdb handled the public reads itself, with Q25 trimming in fastp and clone calling in MiXCR, and kept productive beta chains. One record per CDR3 amino acid sequence lists the most common genes and DNA. TCRdb, rather than the study authors, made the V and J calls. This sample has roughly 93,000 distinct CDR3 sequences in its table, and roughly 23% of those were observed once. Jointly, the top ten make up 0.75% to 0.9% of the sample.

CDR3 length: 12 amino acids, cysteine to phenylalanine. CDR3 DNA only is kept here, 36 bases in frame from base 1. V drops 5 bases and J drops 9 bases, leaving 14 bases in between. The germline V gene (reference sequence) supplies CDR1 DFQATT and CDR2 SNEGSKA. The material sequenced was naive CD8+ T cells from blood, with Jurkat cell RNA spiked in. The label giving this sample's cell subset or site can be read as: FACS-sorted CD8+CD4-CCR7+CD45RA+ naive T cells. The chain is encoded by TRBV20-1 joined to TRBJ2-1, with no reliable assignment of the D segment. This sequence originates from a human donor in good health. Some libraries in this study had Jurkat cell RNA spiked in. The CDR3: CSAVGMRTEQFF. Here is the DNA: TGCAGTGCTGTAGGGATGCGTACTGAGCAGTTCTTC.